In its sample, the clone carrying this T cell receptor (beta chain) was seen many times. The antigen is undetermined. This sample is drawn from a study of spatial heterogeneity in lung cancer. Study overall: Raw sequencing reads included, on average, more than eight appearances of each unique TCR and UMI combination.

Points from the study as a whole: The study found that expanded intratumoral alpha and beta TCR counts tracked tumor mutation counts.

Time point here: sample taken at primary tumor resection. There were around 72 donors, all of them untreated patients with early-stage non-small cell lung cancer. Sequencing was performed on whole RNA extracted from tumor and nontumor lung tissue, or from frozen PBMC, and the material was left unsorted. Using its own MiXCR run on the 5' RACE reads, TCRdb lists one record per CDR3 protein. The sample yields nearly 5,000 distinct CDR3 sequences, over 10% seen once. Germline trimming cut 1 base from V and 7 bases from J; bases unmatched to any gene: 4. Germline lookup yields CDR1 LNHDA and CDR2 SQIVND (reference sequence). This CDR3 has 14 residues.

The J gene is TRBJ2-1, the V gene TRBV19, with 7 positions matching TRBD2. This TCR was sampled from a female donor with early-stage non-small cell lung cancer. The sequencing used lung tumor tissue, collected at surgery. CDR3 sequence reads: CASSIAGGPNEQFF. CDR3 in DNA: TGTGCCAGTAGTATAGCGGGGGGACCAAATGAGCAGTTCTTC. The full variable domain, its missing parts supplied by reference TRBV19 and TRBJ2-1, is DGGITQSPKYLFRKEGQNVTLSCEQNLNHDAMYWYRQDPGQGLRLIYYSQIVNDFQKGDIAEGYSVSREKKESFPLTVTSAQKNPTAFYLCASSIAGGPNEQFFGPGTRLTVL.